This TCR beta chain came from a study of regulatory T cells in long-lasting Graves disease. CDR1 MNHEY and CDR2 SVGAGI come from the germline V gene. The CDR3 extends over 15 amino acids. V dropped 3 bases and J dropped 5; count of bases not matched to a gene: 7. Assembly of TCR beta libraries relied on iRepertoire HTBI primers together with Arm-PCR of CDR3 regions. One entry per CDR3 protein results from TCRdb running MiXCR on the multiplex PCR reads. The sample has some 320,000 distinct CDR3 sequences, approximately 20% seen once. Ten or more counts support this clonotype. Time point noted: newly diagnosed GD, antithyroid drugs for less than 3 months. The TCR library was prepared using RNA isolated from PBMCs.

V gene TRBV6-5 combines with J gene TRBJ2-5, with TRBD1 matching 9 bases. The origin of this receptor is a female donor with Graves disease. The source material was peripheral blood mononuclear cells (PBMCs), sampled at new diagnosis, from a patient treated with antithyroid drugs. In nucleotides, the CDR3 is TGTGCCAGCAGTTATGGGACAGGGAGCGAGGAGACCCAGTACTTC. Translated: CASSYGTGSEETQYF.